The TCR beta chain under discussion was sequenced for a study of identical twins. This clonotype was seen many times. Using its own MiXCR run on the 5' RACE reads, TCRdb lists one record per CDR3 protein. The sample consists of approximately 500,000 distinct CDR3 sequences, around 15% of them appearing once. Trimming cost V 6 bases and J 0 bases; bases outside gene matches: 3. The CDR3 consists of 14 residues. The germline V gene encodes CDR1 DFQATT and CDR2 SNEGSKA (reference sequence). These same data were also listed under a study on yellow fever vaccine responses in identical twins.

Sequenced sample: CD4+ T cells sorted from blood. The chain recombines TRBV20-1 with TRBJ2-2; 8 bases agree with TRBD1. This sequence was found in a woman between 18 and 29 years old in good health. The CDR3 spells CSATQGANTGELFF. CDR3 DNA: TGCAGTGCAACACAGGGGGCGAACACCGGGGAGCTGTTTTTT.